Listed below are T cell receptor beta chains from one sample, sequenced in a study of molecular identifiers for immune sequencing clone quantification. TCRdb re-derived calls from the PCR reads in MiXCR, one entry per CDR3 protein. The sample records over 600,000 distinct CDR3 sequences, 20% being singletons. Sequenced sample: naive CD8+ T cells from blood, with Jurkat cell RNA spiked in. These receptors all come from a human donor in good health. Some libraries in this study had Jurkat cell RNA spiked in. CDR3s include the opening cysteine and the closing phenylalanine or tryptophan. Each record gives: D gene, CDR3 length, clone size, J gene, V gene, CDR3 protein, CDR3 DNA. The D gene is left open where the match is weak. Clone size is shown for a subset of rows, as once, few, many or a class of expanded clone.

.	16	many	TRBJ2-7	TRBV20-1	CSARDLSGTKPYEQYF	TGCAGTGCTAGAGATCTAAGCGGAACTAAACCCTACGAGCAGTACTTC
TRBD1	14	.	TRBJ2-3	TRBV7-9	CASGLDREADTQYF	TGTGCCAGCGGCTTGGACAGGGAGGCAGATACGCAGTATTTT
.	15	.	TRBJ1-2	TRBV6-2/TRBV6-3	CASSPSGVDNYGYTF	TGTGCCAGCAGTCCAAGTGGGGTTGATAACTATGGCTACACCTTC
.	12	many	TRBJ2-3	TRBV7-9	CASSGRLDTQYF	TGTGCCAGCAGCGGCCGCCTGGATACGCAGTATTTT
.	14	many	TRBJ2-3	TRBV20-1	CSVKGASVTDTQYF	TGCAGTGTCAAGGGTGCTAGCGTCACAGATACGCAGTATTTT
.	15	many	TRBJ2-7	TRBV19	CASSIAGQSSYEQYF	TGTGCCAGTAGTATTGCAGGCCAAAGCTCCTACGAGCAGTACTTC
TRBD1	16	many	TRBJ2-3	TRBV6-5	CASWAGGVLSTDTQYF	TGTGCCAGCTGGGCAGGGGGCGTCCTTAGCACAGATACGCAGTATTTT
.	15	few	TRBJ2-2	TRBV11-2	CASNLGTAGAGELFF	TGTGCCAGTAACCTCGGGACAGCGGGAGCCGGGGAGCTGTTTTTT
TRBD2	18	many	TRBJ2-5	TRBV2	CASSEEAQGLAGEETQYF	TGTGCCAGCAGTGAAGAAGCGCAGGGGCTAGCGGGGGAAGAGACCCAGTACTTC
.	15	few	TRBJ1-1	TRBV27	CASTSRRQPNTEAFF	TGTGCCAGCACCTCCCGTCGACAGCCGAACACTGAAGCTTTCTTT
.	14	.	TRBJ2-7	TRBV7-9	CAGSLGASAHEQYF	TGTGCCGGCAGCTTAGGGGCTAGCGCGCACGAGCAGTACTTC
.	15	many	TRBJ2-5	TRBV20-1	CSARDLLRVPETQYF	TGCAGTGCTAGAGATCTGTTAAGGGTGCCAGAGACCCAGTACTTC
.	15	many	TRBJ2-3	TRBV7-2	CASSLAVQASDTQYF	TGTGCCAGCAGCTTAGCTGTACAGGCCTCAGATACGCAGTATTTT
.	13	few	TRBJ1-2	TRBV27	CATWGGVVNGYTF	TGTGCCACGTGGGGGGGGGTTGTTAATGGCTACACCTTC
TRBD2	15	many	TRBJ2-7	TRBV2	CATGTSGSSPYEQYF	TGTGCCACCGGGACTAGCGGGAGTTCGCCCTACGAGCAGTACTTC
.	12	once	TRBJ1-2	TRBV7-9	CAGLGDTHGNTF	TGTGCCGGGTTGGGGGATACCCATGGCAACACCTTC
TRBD2	15	few	TRBJ2-7	TRBV19	CASSIGTRGATEQYF	TGTGCCAGTAGTATAGGGACTAGAGGGGCGACGGAGCAGTACTTC
.	14	many	TRBJ2-3	TRBV5-4	CASSQGLAPDTQYF	TGTGCCAGCAGCCAAGGACTCGCTCCAGATACGCAGTATTTT
TRBD2	16	.	TRBJ2-1	TRBV30	CAWRPPGLAEYNEQFF	TGTGCCTGGAGGCCGCCGGGACTAGCGGAGTACAATGAGCAGTTCTTC
TRBD1	16	many	TRBJ2-5	TRBV28	CASSPRQGKGQETQYF	TGTGCCAGCAGTCCGAGACAGGGGAAAGGCCAAGAGACCCAGTACTTC
.	16	many	TRBJ1-5	TRBV24-1	CATSDPSTGGNQPQHF	TGTGCCACCAGTGACCCGTCGACAGGCGGCAATCAGCCCCAGCATTTT
.	16	.	TRBJ2-5	TRBV7-9	CASSFHGSEFQETQYF	TGTGCCAGCAGCTTCCATGGGTCAGAATTCCAAGAGACCCAGTACTTC
TRBD1	14	many	TRBJ2-3	TRBV20-1	CSAVPDRLTDTQYF	TGCAGTGCTGTCCCGGACAGGCTCACAGATACGCAGTATTTT
TRBD1	15	few	TRBJ2-7	TRBV7-9	CASSPGGQGPYEQYF	TGTGCCAGCAGCCCGGGTGGACAGGGGCCCTACGAGCAGTACTTC
TRBD1	13	.	TRBJ2-2	TRBV7-9	CAYTGAGIGELFF	TGTGCCTACACAGGGGCTGGTATCGGGGAGCTGTTTTTT